The 8 T cell receptor beta chains below come from one sample, sequenced in a study of cytomegalovirus exposure and HLA in healthy donors. This PCR relied on a set of 60 Vbeta primers and 13 Jbeta primers. The data were produced by immunoSEQ multiplex PCR, yet TCRdb's version contains in-frame clones alone and is incomplete. The sample has about 150,000 clones, roughly 80% seen once. Sequencing was performed on PBMCs. The receptors originated from a man between 18 and 35 years old in good health and CMV-seropositive.

The genes are TRBV2 and TRBJ1-1; tentatively, D is TRBD1 (5 bases). CDR3 length: 13 amino acids. Trimming pared 10 bases from V and 12 bases from J, leaving 24 bases between. CDR1 and CDR2 from the germline V gene are SNHLY and FYNNEI. Here the CDR3 DNA reads TGTGCCACCCGGGAGCTCTCAAACGGGGGGACTTTCTTT. Translated: CATRELSNGGTFF. Full variable domain (missing parts from reference TRBV2 and TRBJ1-1): EPEVTQTPSHQVTQMGQEVILRCVPISNHLYFYWYRQILGQKVEFLVSFYNNEISEKSEIFDDQFSVERPDGSNFTLKIRSTKLEDSAMYFCATRELSNGGTFFGQGTRLTVV.

V is TRBV7-2 and J is TRBJ2-3, with 10 bases aligning to TRBD2. Germline CDR1 reads SGHTA; CDR2 reads FQGNSA. V lost 3 bases, J lost 4 bases, and 7 bases stayed unmatched. The CDR3 is 16 amino acids. The CDR3 coding sequence is TGTGCCAGCAGCTTCATGAGCGGGAGGGCTTCAGATACGCAGTATTTT. Amino acid sequence: CASSFMSGRASDTQYF.

The chain combines TRBV7-2 with TRBJ2-7; 9 bases agree with TRBD1. The CDR3 is made up of 15 amino acids. V gave up 5 bases and J gave up 2 bases; unmatched junction bases: 7. Germline V gene data show CDR1 as SGHTA and CDR2 as FQGNSA. Here the CDR3 DNA reads TGTGCCAGCAGCCAGGGACAGGGACTAACCTACGAGCAGTACTTC. This codes for CASSQGQGLTYEQYF.

The chain couples TRBV4-2 to TRBJ2-7; D is ambiguous. With 0 bases removed from V and 6 bases from J, the gap between germline ends came to 18 bases. Per the germline V gene, CDR1 is LGHNA and CDR2 is YNFKEQ. The CDR3 length is 16 residues. The CDR3 region has the DNA TGTGCCAGCAGCCAAGATTCTACTACCAAATTCGCCGAGCAGTACTTC. It encodes CASSQDSTTKFAEQYF.

The rearrangement links TRBV4-1 to TRBJ2-5, with D maybe TRBD2 (5 bases). The CDR3 has 17 residues. Germline lookup yields CDR1 MGHRA and CDR2 YSYEKL. V dropped 0 bases and J dropped 7 bases, with 21 bases sitting between them. CDR3 loop: CASSQDPRSAEAGTQYF. The DNA for the CDR3 is TGCGCCAGCAGCCAAGACCCCCGGTCGGCCGAGGCGGGGACCCAGTACTTC.

Only a few counts were recorded for this clone. The chain uses TRBV7-6 and TRBJ2-3; 10 bases align to TRBD1. The CDR3 contains 15 residues. The V gene end was trimmed by 6 bases and the J gene end by 3 bases; junction bases not matched to a gene: 6. Germline CDR1 and CDR2: SGHVS and FNYEAQ. This CDR3 reads CASSRQGAQTDTQYF. The CDR3 DNA follows: TGTGCCAGCAGTCGACAGGGGGCGCAAACAGATACGCAGTATTTT.

The chain links TRBV7-2 to TRBJ2-7, with 7 bases aligning to TRBD2. Germline trimming cut 10 bases from V and 5 bases from J; bases unmatched to any gene: 14. This CDR3 has 14 amino acids. CDR1 is SGHTA and CDR2 is FQGNSA in the germline V gene. The CDR3: CATGVGGNLHEQYF. CDR3 sequence (DNA): TGTGCCACCGGCGTCGGGGGGAATCTTCACGAGCAGTACTTC.

The chain is built from TRBV29-1 and TRBJ2-3; no firm D call. V gave up 2 bases and J gave up 1 base, with 4 bases separating them. Germline loops: CDR1 SQVTM, CDR2 ANQGSEA. The CDR3 runs to 12 residues. CDR3 loop: CSVEFGTDTQYF. In DNA, the CDR3 is TGCAGCGTTGAATTCGGCACAGATACGCAGTATTTT.